This entry features one T cell receptor (beta chain) sequence. The antigen it binds to is not known. Base qualities are not provided; no much larger clone lies one nucleotide away. In the prospective study, participants were about 18 to 95 years old, resided in about 25 geographic areas of the United States, and were enrolled through a virtual design. Cohort assignment in the prospective study relied on participant-reported clinical history from a screening survey and a study questionnaire. Recovered participants in ImmuneRACE Cohort 3 were defined by two consecutive negative NP/OP PCR tests, clearance by a healthcare professional, or resolution of symptoms. In the prospective study, whole blood, serum and a nasopharyngeal or oropharyngeal swab were collected from each participant by mobile phlebotomists. Participants in the prospective study had the option to provide additional blood draws and questionnaires over a roughly two-month period. Before DNA extraction, blood samples from the prospective study were shipped at room temperature or frozen.

This entry comes from a study of blood T cell repertoires in COVID-19 (TCRdb year 2020). Study-level background: Collaborator samples came from the United States, Italy and Spain and covered acute and convalescent phases of COVID-19. The prospective study material was composed of cDNA or gDNA derived from T cells, B-cell-depleted T cells, or PBMCs. HLA class I and class II types, where available, came from metadata supplied by the sample provider rather than from assay-based typing. The samples were drawn from two sources: the first 160 participants of the ongoing ImmuneRACE study, and 1,000 to 1,500 subjects contributed by 6 global collaborators. The repertoires were made available in a free public database intended to serve as a resource for research on the immune response to SARS-CoV-2. The dataset comprised deeply sampled blood TCRbeta repertoires from subjects exposed to, actively infected with, or recovered from COVID-19. A de-identified subject ID, COVID-19 status, age in years and sex were almost always included in the sample metadata. The investigation overall reported the following: How much clinical and demographic metadata was included differed by source and by participant, and the metadata was provided uncurated.

The junction shows trimming of 3 bases on V and 2 bases on J, plus 11 bases between the germline ends. The germline V gene (reference sequence) supplies CDR1 SEHNR and CDR2 FQNEAQ. From cysteine to phenylalanine, the CDR3 is 14 amino acids long. This entry keeps only the CDR3 DNA: 42 bases, framed from base 1. TCRbeta CDR3 regions were amplified from genomic DNA using the immunoSEQ Assay, a bias-controlled multiplex PCR. On the authors' methods: The number of nucleated cells in each sample was estimated by amplification of reference gene primers within the assay. To quantify the absolute abundance of each unique TCRbeta CDR3 rearrangement, sequence reads were collapsed and filtered. For each sample, productive Simpson clonality was calculated as the square root of Simpson's diversity index across productive rearrangements. Drawn from immuneACCESS, this table holds only the in-frame rearrangements with V and J called that TCRdb kept. Clones are partly lost; checked studies trace under half to an unresolved V gene and leave the rest unexplained. That table supplies the V and J calls and clone size; D and trimming were determined from the DNA. The sample profile shows roughly 250,000 clones; 80% to 90% of them were found once. The ten largest clonotypes hold under 3% of the sample.

This TCR derives from a woman under 30 who had recovered from COVID-19. Material: PBMCs or T cells enriched from blood (not recorded which). The V gene is TRBV7-9 and the J gene is TRBJ2-7, and perhaps TRBD1 as D gene, on 6 matching bases. The CDR3 amino acid sequence is: CASSLTGDPYEQYF. The DNA sequence is given as TGTGCCAGCAGCTTGACAGGAGACCCCTACGAGCAGTACTTC.